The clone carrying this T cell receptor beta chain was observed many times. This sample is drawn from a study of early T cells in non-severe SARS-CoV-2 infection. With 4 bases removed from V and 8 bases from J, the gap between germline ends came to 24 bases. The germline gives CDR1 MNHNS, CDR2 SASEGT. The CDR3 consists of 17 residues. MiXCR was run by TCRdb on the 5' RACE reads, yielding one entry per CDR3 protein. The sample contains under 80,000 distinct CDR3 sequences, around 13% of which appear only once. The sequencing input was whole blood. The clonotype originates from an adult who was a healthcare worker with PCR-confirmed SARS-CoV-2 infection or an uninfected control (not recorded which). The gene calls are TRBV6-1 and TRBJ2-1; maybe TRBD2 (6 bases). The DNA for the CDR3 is TGTGCCAGCAGTGGTTTCTTCGGGACTCCCCGCGGCGATGAGCAGTTCTTC. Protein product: CASSGFFGTPRGDEQFF.